The present TCR beta chain was sequenced within a study of identical twins. Ten or more counts support this clonotype. Trimming removed 3 bases at V and 0 bases at J, with 5 bases between. CDR1 DFQATT and CDR2 SNEGSKA come from the germline V gene (reference sequence). The CDR3 runs 13 residues. A universal primer site was added by template switching, and unique molecular identifiers were carried by the cDNA. Each CDR3 protein is one row after TCRdb ran MiXCR on the 5' RACE reads. The sample holds about 260,000 distinct CDR3 sequences; around 6.6% are singletons and the top ten take roughly 3.9%. This same sample was also part of a study on yellow fever vaccine responses in identical twins. As that report states: The T cell response to vaccination in identical twins was reportedly partly convergent and partly personalized.

V gene TRBV20-1 combines with J gene TRBJ1-4; D not certain. Sequencing was performed on memory (CD45RO+) T cells sorted from blood. The origin of this receptor is a woman in her late teens or twenties in good health. The CDR3 nucleotides are TGCAGTGCTAGGGCGGCAACTAATGAAAAACTGTTTTTT. Its protein is CSARAATNEKLFF.